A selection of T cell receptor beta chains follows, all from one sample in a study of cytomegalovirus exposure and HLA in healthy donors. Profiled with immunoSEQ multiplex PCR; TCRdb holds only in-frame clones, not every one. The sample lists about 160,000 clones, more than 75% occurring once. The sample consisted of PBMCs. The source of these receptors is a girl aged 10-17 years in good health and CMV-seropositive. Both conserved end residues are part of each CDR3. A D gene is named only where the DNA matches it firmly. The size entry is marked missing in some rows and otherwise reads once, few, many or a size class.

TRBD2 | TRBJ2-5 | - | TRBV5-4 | TGTGCCAGCAGCTTCCAGCGGGGGATCCAAGAGACCCAGTACTTC | CASSFQRGIQETQYF
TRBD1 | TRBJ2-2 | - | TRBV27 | TGTGCCAGCAGGGTAACAGGGGCCACCGGGGAGCTGTTTTTT | CASRVTGATGELFF
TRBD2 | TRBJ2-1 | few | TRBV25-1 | TGTGCCAGCAGTGAATTAGTTGGGGAGCGGGACCATGAGCAGTTCTTC | CASSELVGERDHEQFF
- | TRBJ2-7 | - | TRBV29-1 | TGCAGCGTTGTAACGGTTTCCTACGAGCAGTACTTC | CSVVTVSYEQYF
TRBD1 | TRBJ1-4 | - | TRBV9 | TGTGCCAGCAGCTCTCGGACAGGGACTAATGAAAAACTGTTTTTT | CASSSRTGTNEKLFF
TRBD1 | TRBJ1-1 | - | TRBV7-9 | TGTGCCAGCAGCAATTCTCCCGGGACAGGGTACGGGGTTGGAGCTTTCTTT | CASSNSPGTGYGVGAFF
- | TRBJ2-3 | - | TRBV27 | TGTGCCAGCAGTTTATGGGGCCTTAGCACAGATACGCAGTATTTT | CASSLWGLSTDTQYF
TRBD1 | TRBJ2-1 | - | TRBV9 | TGTGCCAGCAGCGCGCACCCCGGGACAGGGGACAATGAGCAGTTCTTC | CASSAHPGTGDNEQFF
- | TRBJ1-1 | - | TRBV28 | TGTGCCAGCAGTTTACCTTTGACTGAAGCTTTCTTT | CASSLPLTEAFF
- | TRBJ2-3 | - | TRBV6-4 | TGTGCCAGCAGTGACAACGCGGGGGCCACAGATACGCAGTATTTT | CASSDNAGATDTQYF
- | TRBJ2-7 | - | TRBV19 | TGTGCCAGTAGCCTCAGGGCTCCGGCCCTGGAGCAGTACTTC | CASSLRAPALEQYF
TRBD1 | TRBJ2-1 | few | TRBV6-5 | TGTGCCAGCAGTCCTAGACAGGGCTACAATGAGCAGTTCTTC | CASSPRQGYNEQFF
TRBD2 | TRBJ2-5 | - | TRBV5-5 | TGTGCCAGCAGCTTGGCCATCGGAGGGCTTCGGGGGGAAGAGACCCAGTACTTC | CASSLAIGGLRGEETQYF
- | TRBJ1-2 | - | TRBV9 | TGTGCCAGCAGCGCCCACGAGATATTTGCTTATGGCTACACCTTC | CASSAHEIFAYGYTF
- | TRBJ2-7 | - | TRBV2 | TGTGCCAGCAGTAAAGGACACGCCTACGAGCAGTACTTC | CASSKGHAYEQYF
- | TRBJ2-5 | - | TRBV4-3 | TGCGCCAGCAGCCAAGAGGCGGGGACGGACAAAGAGACCCAGTACTTC | CASSQEAGTDKETQYF
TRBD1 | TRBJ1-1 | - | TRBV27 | TGTGCCAGCAGTTTAACCGCGGGACAGCCTTTGAACACTGAAGCTTTCTTT | CASSLTAGQPLNTEAFF
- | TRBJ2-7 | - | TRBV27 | TGTGCCAGCAGTTTTACAGGGAAAGAGCAGTACTTC | CASSFTGKEQYF
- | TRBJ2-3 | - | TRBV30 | TGTGCCCCCTGGGCAGGGGCTAAGGATACGCAGTATTTT | CAPWAGAKDTQYF
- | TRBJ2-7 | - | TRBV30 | TGTGCCTGGAGTGCCCAATTGGAGCAGTACTTC | CAWSAQLEQYF
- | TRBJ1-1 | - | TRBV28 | TGTGCCAGCACCTGGACAGAAATGAACACTGAAGCTTTCTTT | CASTWTEMNTEAFF
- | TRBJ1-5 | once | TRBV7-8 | TGTGCCAGCAGCTTACTGGGGCGATTAGGGCACTATAGCAATCAGCCCCAGCATTTT | CASSLLGRLGHYSNQPQHF
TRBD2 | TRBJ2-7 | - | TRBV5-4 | TGTGCCAGCAGCTTGGGACTAGCGGAGGACTACGAGCAGTACTTC | CASSLGLAEDYEQYF
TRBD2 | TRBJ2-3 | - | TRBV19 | TGTGCCAGTAGTATACTAGCGGAGGGTTCGGATACGCAGTATTTT | CASSILAEGSDTQYF
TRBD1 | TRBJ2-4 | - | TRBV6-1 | TGTGCCAGCAGTGAATTCCAGGGGGCGGGGATCGTCAAAAACATTCAGTACTTC | CASSEFQGAGIVKNIQYF
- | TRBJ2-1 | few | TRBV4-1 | TGCGCCAGCAGGAATTTAGGGCAGCGGGTAGAGAAGGGCAATGAGCAGTTCTTC | CASRNLGQRVEKGNEQFF
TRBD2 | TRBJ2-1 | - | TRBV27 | TGTGCCAGCAGTTTACGGTGGGGGATGGGGACTAGCGTCAGCAATGAGCAGTTCTTC | CASSLRWGMGTSVSNEQFF
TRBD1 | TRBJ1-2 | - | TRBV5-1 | TGCGCCAGCAGGGAACAGGGGAACTATGGCTACACCTTC | CASREQGNYGYTF
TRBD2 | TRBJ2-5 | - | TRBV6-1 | TGTGCCAGCACCCCGAGGGAGGGAAAAGAGACCCAGTACTTC | CASTPREGKETQYF
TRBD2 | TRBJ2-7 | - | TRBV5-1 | TGCGCCAGCAGCTTGGATGTAGCGGGAGGGACCGAGCAGTACTTC | CASSLDVAGGTEQYF
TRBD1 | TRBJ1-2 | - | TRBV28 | TGTGCCAGCAGGCCCCGACAGGGGGCAATTTATGGCTACACCTTC | CASRPRQGAIYGYTF
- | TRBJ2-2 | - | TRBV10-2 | TGCGCCAGCTTCCAGGTTCCGGACACCGGGGAGCTGTTTTTT | CASFQVPDTGELFF
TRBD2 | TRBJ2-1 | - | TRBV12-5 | TGTGCTAGTGGTTTGACTCTGGGGACTAGCGGGACCAGCTCCTACAATGAGCAGTTCTTC | CASGLTLGTSGTSSYNEQFF
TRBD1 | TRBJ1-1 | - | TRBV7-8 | TGTGCCAGCAGCTTAGCGTCGGACAGGGTTTTCGGGGATCGAAGTGATGCTTTCTTT | CASSLASDRVFGDRSDAFF
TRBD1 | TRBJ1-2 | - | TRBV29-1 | TGCAGCGTTTGGACAGGGGATAAGGGCTACACCTTC | CSVWTGDKGYTF
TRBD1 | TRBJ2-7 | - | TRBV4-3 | TGCGCCAGCACCCCCCCGAAGGGGGCTACGAGGTTTTCCTACGAGCAGTACTTC | CASTPPKGATRFSYEQYF